This T cell receptor (beta chain) is drawn from a study of monozygotic twins with inflammatory bowel disease. Broader study findings: Fewer shared clonotypes with others were found in IBD patients than in healthy twins, especially with disease activity.

There were roughly 4,000 ng of total RNA used for each TCR library. Via template switching, UMIs carrying a 6-nucleotide sample barcode were introduced. TCRdb re-called the 5' RACE reads; one entry per CDR3 protein, DNA not given. The specimen's table records some 210,000 distinct CDR3 sequences. A roughly 2.5 ml blood sample was drawn per donor. Worth noting for this clonotype: Its antigen is as yet unknown.

Material: blood. The clonotype was recovered from a human donor with ulcerative colitis or Crohn's disease, or a healthy co-twin of an affected twin (not recorded which).

CDR3 protein: CASSLYALVTGTQYF. The chain combines TRBV5-6 with TRBJ2-5; lacking DNA, the TRBD2 call made by TCRdb goes unchecked. CDR1 and CDR2 from the germline V gene are SGHDT and YYEEEE. This CDR3 has 15 amino acids.